Listed here is a single T cell receptor (beta chain). This receptor's antigen is unknown. One base away there is no much larger clone; base qualities are not given. Library construction relied on the immunoSEQ multiplex PCR assay. For most patients, genomic DNA was isolated with the Qiagen DNeasy Blood and Tissue Kit and shipped frozen to Adaptive Biotechnologies for TCR sequencing. Adaptive Biotechnologies carried out high-throughput TCR-beta CDR3 sequencing of genomic DNA for most patients. In the source study's methods: TCR sequencing data for 15 to 20 patients were retrieved from Adaptive's ImmunoSEQ software; three other patients were processed with MiXCR and VDJtools. To correct CD4 versus CD8 sorting errors, sequences present in both subsets at a frequency ratio below 5:1 were removed. CDR3 nucleotide sequences shared between donor and recipient were removed because the origin of such sequences could not be assigned. To be classed as alloreactive, a clone needed at least 2-fold expansion over unstimulated cells and a minimum CFSE-low frequency of 0.002% (template counts) or 0.001% (read counts). Mappable clones were those detected in sequenced pre-transplant spleen, lymph node, or MLR CFSE-low populations of the donor or recipient. Cumulative frequency of alloreactive clones was calculated as a percentage of all sequences weighted by copy number. Drawn from immuneACCESS, this table holds only the in-frame rearrangements with V and J called that TCRdb kept. Clones are partly lost; checked studies trace under half to an unresolved V gene and leave the rest unexplained. V and J calls and clone size follow that table, whereas D and trimming were derived from the DNA. Present in this sample are 73,000 or so clones, nearly 90% of which were seen just once. The top ten constitute roughly 3.9% of the sample.

This sample is drawn from a study of graft-versus-host responses after intestinal transplantation (dated by TCRdb to the early 2020s). Broadly, across the study: Multivisceral, liver-intestinal, or isolated intestinal transplants were received by the recipients. Donor T cell macrochimerism was defined as a peak of at least 4% donor T cells among recipient peripheral blood mononuclear cells. Every recipient was given anti-thymocyte globulin induction, then maintenance tacrolimus and steroids for roughly 3 years. After intestinal transplantation, graft-versus-host and host-versus-graft alloreactive T cell clones were followed in the graft, circulation and bone marrow using bulk TCR-beta CDR3 sequencing. Samples from three later patients were sequenced in-house on an Illumina MiSeq with MiXCR processing rather than by the commercial service. Alloreactive clones were identified by sequencing pre-transplant mixed lymphocyte reaction products and comparing these products with unstimulated pre-transplant donor and recipient T cells. The cohort enrolled 24 intestinal transplant recipients including one retransplant, and a few patients lacking pretransplant specimens were excluded.

Points the paper makes about the study in general: GvH clones were found in recipient bone marrow, and some of the GvH clones appeared earlier in ileal mucosa or blood, which is consistent with an intestinal mucosal origin. The relatively low number and heterogeneity of intestinal transplant patients limited the conclusions. Early after transplant, peak levels of circulating GvH clones were associated with declines in HvG clones. Patients with donor T cell macrochimerism had high GvH to HvG T cell clonal ratios in their allografts.

According to the study, the label for this sample's time point signals: cells obtained before transplantation from donor or recipient. CD3+CD4+ and CD3+CD8+ populations were FACS-sorted from unstimulated pre-transplant donor and recipient cells taken from spleen or lymph nodes. The cysteine opens and the phenylalanine closes a CDR3 of 19 amino acids. Only CDR3 DNA is held: 57 bases, read in frame from base 1. CDR1 is given as SGHAT and CDR2 as FQNNGV, both from the germline V gene. V is cut back by 2 bases and J by 1 base, with 11 bases in the junction unmatched. The sequence joins TRBV11-2 to TRBJ2-1; TRBD2 matches 10 bases in the middle. This clonotype was sampled from a human donor who was the organ donor for an intestinal transplant. Sequencing used unstimulated CD8+ T cells sorted from spleen or lymph node cells, obtained before transplant. DNA sequence: TGTGCCAGCAGCTTAATCTTAGCGGGGGGCCCCCGTTCCTACAATGAGCAGTTCTTC. It codes for CASSLILAGGPRSYNEQFF.